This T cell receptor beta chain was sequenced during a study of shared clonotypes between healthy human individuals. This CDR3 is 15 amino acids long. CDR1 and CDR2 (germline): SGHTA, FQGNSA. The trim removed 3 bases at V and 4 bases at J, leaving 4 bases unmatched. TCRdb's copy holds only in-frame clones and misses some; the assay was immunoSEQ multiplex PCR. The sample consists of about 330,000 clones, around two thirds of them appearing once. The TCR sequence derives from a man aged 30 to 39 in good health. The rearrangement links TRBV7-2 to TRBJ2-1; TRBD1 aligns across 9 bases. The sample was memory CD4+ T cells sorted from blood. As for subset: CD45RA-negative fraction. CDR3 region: CASSFQTGGYNEQFF. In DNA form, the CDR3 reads TGTGCCAGCAGCTTCCAGACAGGGGGTTACAATGAGCAGTTCTTC.